These 9 T cell receptor beta chains came from one sample sequenced in a study of T-cell reconstitution after alpha-beta-depleted transplantation in children. General observations from the study: By one year post-transplant, T-cell counts and diversity largely arose from T cells that were newly produced.

These receptors have no identified antigens. For TCRbeta, the library was prepared with unique molecular identifiers. A single record per CDR3 protein comes from TCRdb applying MiXCR to the PCR reads. The profile shows about 300,000 distinct CDR3 sequences, just over 7.5% of them singletons. Sequencing was performed on peripheral blood, taken 360 days after TCRalphabeta/CD19-depleted stem cell transplant. These receptors originate from a female patient between 2 and 15 years old who had a stem cell transplant for Fanconi anemia, so the T cells may come from the graft donor.

The table lists this clonotype with many counts. The CDR3 DNA sequence: TGTGCCAGCAGCTCCGGGCCGGTAGGAGGAGATACGCAGTATTTT. Translating it yields CASSSGPVGGDTQYF. The chain joins TRBV7-9 to TRBJ2-3; possibly TRBD2 for D (5 bases). This CDR3 spans 15 amino acids. Germline V gene sequence: CDR1 SEHNR, CDR2 FQNEAQ (reference sequence). The V gene lost 4 bases and the J gene lost 5 bases, with 16 bases spanning the gap.

In this sample, this clonotype turned up a few times. The J gene is TRBJ2-4, the V gene TRBV6-1; D is perhaps TRBD2 (8 bases). V gave up 4 bases and J gave up 9 bases, with 22 bases separating them. Per germline, CDR1 MNHNS and CDR2 SASEGT. The CDR3 spans 16 residues. CDR3 protein: CASSGFRGTSYSIQYF. The CDR3 bases are TGTGCCAGCAGTGGTTTCAGGGGGACTAGTTACAGCATTCAGTACTTC.

There are many counts of this clonotype. The CDR3 coding sequence is TGCAGCGTTGTACTAGTATCATCCCCAGATACGCAGTATTTT. Amino acid sequence: CSVVLVSSPDTQYF. The chain employs TRBV29-1 and TRBJ2-3; a weak D match, TRBD2 (5 bases). The CDR3 is made up of 14 amino acids. V lost 4 bases and J lost 4, with 15 bases in between. The V gene's germline CDR1 is SQVTM and CDR2 ANQGSEA.

This clonotype was counted a few times. The rearrangement uses TRBV5-4 and TRBJ2-5; no firm D call. CDR1 and CDR2 (germline): SGHNT, YYREEE (reference sequence). The germline V and J ends were trimmed by 6 bases and 2 bases, with 14 bases remaining between them. The CDR3 covers 14 residues. CDR3 in amino acids: CASTFHYLQETQYF. CDR3 DNA sequence: TGTGCCAGCACATTCCATTACCTTCAAGAGACCCAGTACTTC.

This clonotype was found a few times. The chain recombines TRBV5-1 with TRBJ2-7; D is perhaps TRBD2 (5 bases). V lost 3 bases and J lost 3, with 28 bases in between. CDR1 and CDR2 (germline): SGHRS, YFSETQ. The CDR3 is made up of 19 amino acids. The CDR3 DNA reads as TGCGCCAGCAGCTCGAAACCCTGGTCCCCTACGGGGTGGGACTACGAGCAGTACGTC. As protein: CASSSKPWSPTGWDYEQYV.

The rearrangement joins TRBV20-1 to TRBJ2-7; no firm D call. V was trimmed by 6 bases and J by 1 base, leaving 10 bases between them. The CDR3 loop spans 12 amino acids. Germline CDR1 reads DFQATT; CDR2 reads SNEGSKA (reference sequence). CDR3 residues: CSAAAASYEQYF. In DNA, the CDR3 is TGCAGTGCGGCGGCGGCTTCCTACGAGCAGTACTTC.

This clonotype was seen ten or more times. This chain joins TRBV28 and TRBJ2-7; D is unresolved. The V gene lost 3 bases and the J gene lost 5 bases, with 5 bases spanning the gap. This CDR3 has 11 residues. From germline, CDR1 is MDHEN and CDR2 SYDVKM. CDR3 sequence reads: CASSFNHEQYF. DNA of the CDR3: TGTGCCAGCAGTTTTAACCACGAGCAGTACTTC.

This clonotype was observed a few times. This rearrangement joins TRBV11-2 to TRBJ2-7, with TRBD1 matching 8 bases. The V gene's germline CDR1 is SGHAT and CDR2 FQNNGV. CDR3 length: 16 residues. The J segment lost 1 base and the V segment lost 5 bases, leaving 10 bases of the junction unmatched. The CDR3 sequence: CASSLPTGTGSYEQYF. The CDR3 DNA sequence: TGTGCCAGCAGCCTCCCAACCGGGACAGGATCCTACGAGCAGTACTTC.

This clonotype is a singleton in its sample. The chain couples TRBV28 to TRBJ2-1; a weak D match, TRBD2 (6 bases). The germline gives CDR1 MDHEN, CDR2 SYDVKM. The CDR3 consists of 16 residues. Trimming stripped 6 bases from V and 3 bases from J, with 18 bases between. The CDR3 region is CASSPNRLGRYNEQFF. CDR3 coding DNA: TGTGCCAGCAGCCCCAATCGACTAGGGCGCTACAATGAGCAGTTCTTC.